This T cell receptor beta chain was sequenced in a study of blood T cell repertoires in COVID-19. Trimming cost V 7 bases and J 7 bases, with 13 bases left between them. The CDR3 extends over 13 amino acids. Germline V gene data show CDR1 as SEHNR and CDR2 as FQNEAQ (reference sequence). The table came from immunoSEQ multiplex PCR; TCRdb's copy has only in-frame clones and leaves some out. The repertoire consists of approximately 400,000 clones, with 75% to 90% occurring once and the leading ten covering around 5%. Cohort allocation depended upon clinical history that participants reported. The sequenced sample was PBMCs or T cells enriched from blood (not recorded which). This chain joins TRBV7-9 and TRBJ1-4; perhaps TRBD1 as D (6 bases). The sequence derives from a woman in her fifties or sixties who had recovered from COVID-19. The CDR3 DNA reads TGTGCCAGCACCCCACAGGGAGCTGAAAAACTGTTTTTT. It specifies CASTPQGAEKLFF.